The 21 T cell receptor beta chains in this list originate from one sample, sequenced in a study of a mutant IDH1 vaccine in newly diagnosed glioma. These receptors have no identified antigens. Libraries were prepared by immunoSEQ multiplex PCR; TCRdb keeps only in-frame clonotypes and omits some of them. In the table there are tens of thousands of clones, about four fifths of which are singletons. The time point: week 35, safety follow-up. Every vaccination contained 300 ug of the mutant IDH1 20-mer peptide and was paired with topical imiquimod. Source: PBMCs, taken from a glioma patient whose treatment included an IDH1 peptide vaccine. Receptors were obtained from a man aged 45-60 years with glioma.

V is TRBV14 and J is TRBJ2-1; tentatively, D is TRBD1 (5 bases). The germline gives CDR1 SGHDN, CDR2 FVKESK. CDR3 size: 11 residues. The V and J ends lost 6 bases and 9 bases respectively, with 9 bases between them. CDR3 nucleotide sequence: TGTGCCAGCAGAGGGGTGGGTGAGCAGTTCTTC. This codes for CASRGVGEQFF.

The V call is TRBV27, the J call TRBJ2-1; D is unclear. With 6 bases removed from V and 2 bases from J, the gap between germline ends came to 17 bases. Germline V lookup: CDR1 MNHEY, CDR2 SMNVEV (reference sequence). The CDR3 sequence is 16 residues long. The CDR3 spells CASSKNSLGPYNEQFF. The CDR3 coding sequence is TGTGCCAGCAGCAAGAACTCTCTCGGGCCCTACAATGAGCAGTTCTTC.

This sequence joins TRBV5-1 and TRBJ2-3, with a tentative D call TRBD1 (5 bases). V was trimmed by 6 bases and J by 0 bases, leaving 14 bases between them. The CDR3 extends over 15 amino acids. Germline CDR1 SGHRS, CDR2 YFSETQ. CDR3 in amino acids: CASNPTDGSTDTQYF. For the CDR3, the DNA is TGCGCCAGCAACCCGACAGATGGAAGCACAGATACGCAGTATTTT.

This clone was detected only a few times. The chain employs TRBV19 and TRBJ1-1; unclear D gene. The ends were cut back, 3 bases at V and 4 bases at J, with 12 bases in the middle. The CDR3 has 14 residues. Germline values: CDR1 LNHDA, CDR2 SQIVND (reference sequence). CDR3 amino acids: CASSMFALATEAFF. CDR3 sequence (DNA): TGTGCCAGTAGTATGTTCGCCTTGGCCACTGAAGCTTTCTTT.

The chain links TRBV29-1 to TRBJ1-1, with D hard to call. Trimming shortened V by 5 bases and J by 4 bases, and 17 bases separated the two germline ends. Per germline, CDR1 SQVTM and CDR2 ANQGSEA. This CDR3 region has 14 residues. CDR3: CSVSDLLEGTEAFF. The CDR3 region has the DNA TGCAGCGTTTCGGACCTCCTCGAGGGCACTGAAGCTTTCTTT.

The chain employs TRBV5-4 and TRBJ2-2, with D possibly being TRBD1 (5 bases). This CDR3 spans 15 amino acids. Germline CDR1 reads SGHNT; CDR2 reads YYREEE (reference sequence). Trimming pared 4 bases from V and 2 bases from J, leaving 12 bases between. The CDR3 spells CASSQGGTNTGELFF. The CDR3 DNA is TGTGCCAGCAGCCAGGGTGGCACTAACACCGGGGAGCTGTTTTTT.

The gene calls are TRBV19 and TRBJ2-5; TRBD2 matches at 10 bases. Germline V gene lookup returns CDR1 LNHDA and CDR2 SQIVND (reference sequence). Trimming cost V 1 base and J 5 bases; bases outside gene matches: 4. The CDR3 covers 15 residues. This CDR3 reads CASSIGAGGVETQYF. DNA of the CDR3: TGTGCCAGTAGTATAGGAGCGGGGGGGGTGGAGACCCAGTACTTC.

The V gene is TRBV4-1, the J gene TRBJ1-2, with 7 bases aligning to TRBD1. Germline CDR1 reads MGHRA; CDR2 reads YSYEKL. The CDR3 totals 14 residues. Trimming cost V 6 bases and J 8 bases; bases outside gene matches: 12. CDR3 loop: CASSRQGSLGGYTF. For the CDR3, the DNA is TGCGCCAGCAGTCGACAGGGATCTCTGGGAGGCTACACCTTC.

V usage is TRBV6-1 and J usage is TRBJ2-3, with D unresolved. The CDR3 runs 12 residues. The germline V gene encodes CDR1 MNHNS and CDR2 SASEGT. Trimming shortened V by 8 bases and J by 2 bases, and 8 bases separated the two germline ends. In DNA form, the CDR3 reads TGTGCCAGCGCTGTTTTCACAGATACGCAGTATTTT. This translates into CASAVFTDTQYF.

This chain uses TRBV2 with TRBJ1-2; D might be TRBD1 (5 bases). V lost 6 bases to trimming and J lost 4 bases, with 15 bases between them. CDR1 is SNHLY, CDR2 FYNNEI, per germline. There are 14 residues in the CDR3. CDR3 DNA sequence: TGTGCCAGCAGCACCGGGGCGAAGGGCTATGGCTACACCTTC. Translation: CASSTGAKGYGYTF.

In DNA form, the CDR3 reads TGTGCCACCAGCAGGGGGGGCGGGGTAGGCACTGAAGCTTTCTTT. Protein sequence: CATSRGGGVGTEAFF. The V and J genes are TRBV15 and TRBJ1-1; tentatively, D is TRBD1 (6 bases). The CDR3 spans 15 residues. The ends were cut back, 3 bases at V and 4 bases at J, with 15 bases in the middle. CDR1 and CDR2 from the germline V gene are LNHNV and YYDKDF (reference sequence).

The J gene is TRBJ2-5, the V gene TRBV14, with a tentative D call TRBD1 (6 bases). The length of the CDR3 is 16 residues. CDR1 is SGHDN and CDR2 is FVKESK in the germline V gene. V lost 0 bases and J 2 bases, leaving 13 bases between the germline ends. CDR3 region: CASSQDFTGWQETQYF. In DNA, the CDR3 is TGTGCCAGCAGCCAAGATTTTACAGGGTGGCAAGAGACCCAGTACTTC.

The chain uses TRBV7-2 and TRBJ2-2; D is undetermined. The V end was cut by 1 base, the J end by 7 bases, with 13 bases between. The CDR3 totals 15 residues. CDR1 and CDR2 (germline): SGHTA, FQGNSA. Here the CDR3 DNA reads TGTGCCAGCAGCTTAGTTCATGGTTCAGGCGGGGAGCTGTTTTTT. Its protein product is CASSLVHGSGGELFF.

The rearrangement joins TRBV28 to TRBJ2-7, with TRBD1 matching 7 bases. This CDR3 comprises 12 residues. Germline V lookup: CDR1 MDHEN, CDR2 SYDVKM. J gave up 2 bases and V 7 bases, and 2 bases lay outside the gene matches. The CDR3 DNA reads as TGTGCCAGCACTACAGGGGCCTACGAGCAGTACTTC. Its translation: CASTTGAYEQYF.

This clone was detected a few times. The chain recombines TRBV6-5 with TRBJ2-2, with D perhaps matching TRBD2 (5 bases). The CDR3 extends over 15 amino acids. CDR1 MNHEY and CDR2 SVGAGI come from the germline V gene. V was cut by 5 bases and J by 3 bases, with 13 bases left in between. The CDR3 loop is CASSPVSAYTGELFF. The CDR3 DNA reads as TGTGCCAGCAGTCCAGTTAGCGCTTACACCGGGGAGCTGTTTTTT.

This clone turned up a few times. The chain recombines TRBV4-1 with TRBJ2-3; D remains unclear. Germline V gene sequence: CDR1 MGHRA, CDR2 YSYEKL. CDR3 size: 12 residues. Trimming removed 3 bases at V and 2 bases at J, with 3 bases between. DNA for the CDR3: TGCGCCAGCAGCCACCACACAGATACGCAGTATTTT. It specifies CASSHHTDTQYF.

The V and J genes are TRBV30 and TRBJ1-2; 10 bases are a match to TRBD1. The germline CDR1 and CDR2 sequences are GTSNPN and SVGIG (reference sequence). The J segment lost 6 bases and the V segment lost 8 bases, leaving 9 bases of the junction unmatched. The CDR3 has 13 residues. Here the CDR3 DNA reads TGTGCCCAACGACAGGGGGCGGGGAATGGCTACACCTTC. Protein: CAQRQGAGNGYTF.

Only a few counts were recorded for this clone. The gene calls are TRBV7-9 and TRBJ2-3; 12 nucleotides align to TRBD2. V trimming: 2 bases; J trimming: 3 bases; junction bases outside the gene matches: 6. From germline, CDR1 is SEHNR and CDR2 FQNEAQ (reference sequence). The CDR3 loop spans 17 amino acids. CDR3 DNA: TGTGCCAGCAGCTTAAGTCGGCTAGCGGGGGGGACAGATACGCAGTATTTT. Protein: CASSLSRLAGGTDTQYF. Variable domain in full (rest from reference TRBV7-9 and TRBJ2-3): DTGVSQNPRHKITKRGQNVTFRCDPISEHNRLYWYRQTLGQGPEFLTYFQNEAQLEKSRLLSDRFSAERPKGSFSTLEIQRTEQGDSAMYLCASSLSRLAGGTDTQYFGPGTRLTVL.

The chain uses TRBV18 and TRBJ2-2; TRBD1 aligns across 9 bases. The CDR3 contains 16 residues. Looked up from germline, CDR1 is KGHSH and CDR2 is LQKENI. The J segment lost 4 bases and the V segment lost 3 bases, leaving 6 bases of the junction unmatched. CDR3: CASSPRTGALTGELFF. CDR3 coding DNA: TGTGCCAGCTCACCCCGGACAGGGGCCCTCACCGGGGAGCTGTTTTTT.

A remark on this clone: The sample holds other DNA sequences that translate to the same CDR3. The chain uses TRBV5-1 and TRBJ2-5; a weak D match, TRBD2 (6 bases). Germline V gene sequence: CDR1 SGHRS, CDR2 YFSETQ. The V gene lost 0 bases and the J gene lost 4 bases, with 10 bases spanning the gap. This CDR3 has 14 residues. CDR3 region: CASSLGQGGETQYF. DNA for the CDR3: TGCGCCAGCAGCTTGGGGCAGGGAGGAGAGACCCAGTACTTC.

This clone appeared once. The genes are TRBV19 and TRBJ1-1, with a possible D match to TRBD1 (6 bases). V dropped 5 bases and J dropped 0 bases, with 10 bases sitting between them. Germline-derived CDR1 and CDR2 are LNHDA and SQIVND (reference sequence). The CDR3 runs 14 residues. Written as DNA, the CDR3 is TGTGCCAGTAGTTACAGGGCCATGAACACTGAAGCTTTCTTT. This gives the protein CASSYRAMNTEAFF. The entire variable domain, with the rest obtained from reference TRBV19 and TRBJ1-1, is as follows: DGGITQSPKYLFRKEGQNVTLSCEQNLNHDAMYWYRQDPGQGLRLIYYSQIVNDFQKGDIAEGYSVSREKKESFPLTVTSAQKNPTAFYLCASSYRAMNTEAFFGQGTRLTVV.